The clone carrying this T cell receptor beta chain was detected a few times. What it binds is unknown. A much larger clone differs from this one at a single base, so this may be a read error. From RNA transcripts, TCR beta CDR3 regions were amplified. First-round RT-PCR targeting the TCR CDR3 was performed with the HTBI primer set. TCRdb reprocessed the multiplex PCR reads with MiXCR, giving one entry per CDR3 protein. The sample shows around 560,000 distinct CDR3 sequences, 15% to 20% of them seen only once. Graves' hyperthyroidism showing no ophthalmopathy progression within 18 months was considered stable. Newly diagnosed hyperthyroidism patients aged 18 to 65 years had disease lasting under 2 months. Patients were excluded because of uncontrolled infection, other autoimmune disease, pregnancy or lactation. This CDR3 is 13 amino acids long. Per germline, CDR1 SGHAT and CDR2 FQNNGV. This entry is derived from a study of T cells in Graves' hyperthyroidism and ophthalmopathy.

The study's findings and limits: The model's output predicted ophthalmopathy at a median of approximately 6.5 months prior to onset.

The sample taken for sequencing was blood. The source of this sequence is a woman in her late teens or twenties with Graves' hyperthyroidism. The genes are TRBV11-2 and TRBJ1-1, with D perhaps TRBD1 (5 bases). This chain's CDR3 is CASSLTGYTGAFF. The CDR3 nucleotides read TGTGCCAGCAGCCTAACAGGATACACTGGAGCTTTCTTT.